These T cell receptor beta chains were read from a single sample in a study of T-cell memory formation after mild COVID-19. One entry per CDR3 protein, called by TCRdb with MiXCR from the 5' RACE reads. The sample contains about 260,000 distinct CDR3 sequences, roughly 17% of which appear only once. What was sequenced was PBMCs or a T cell subset sorted from them (not recorded which). The receptor source for this set is a man aged 18 to 29 who had mild COVID-19 (a few samples of this study predate the infection). Cell type and time point are not known. CDR3s include the opening cysteine and the closing phenylalanine or tryptophan. The order of the fields is J gene, clone size, V gene, D gene, CDR3 DNA, CDR3 protein. The D gene is left open where the match is weak. Clone size is shown for a subset of rows, as once, few, many or a class of expanded clone.

J: TRBJ1-6
size: .
V: TRBV11-2
D: .
DNA: TGTGCCAGCAGCTCACGGGTCGGAAATTCACCCCTCCACTTT
CDR3: CASSSRVGNSPLHF

J: TRBJ2-5
size: few
V: TRBV9
D: .
DNA: TGTGCCAGCAGCGTAGCGTGGCTAGCAGGGACCCAGTACTTC
CDR3: CASSVAWLAGTQYF

J: TRBJ2-7
size: .
V: TRBV15
D: .
DNA: TGTGCCACCAGCCCCTCGGGGATCCCCTACGAGCAGTACTTC
CDR3: CATSPSGIPYEQYF

J: TRBJ2-5
size: few
V: TRBV20-1
D: .
DNA: TGCAGTGCAAGCCCCACTGATCTGTACCAAGAGACCCAGTACTTC
CDR3: CSASPTDLYQETQYF

J: TRBJ2-5
size: .
V: TRBV2
D: TRBD1
DNA: TGTGCCAGCAGTGATGAGGGGGCCCTGTCAGAGACCCAGTACTTC
CDR3: CASSDEGALSETQYF

J: TRBJ2-1
size: .
V: TRBV20-1
D: TRBD2
DNA: TGCAGTGCTCGTATAGGTTGGGGGGGATACAATGAGCAGTTCTTC
CDR3: CSARIGWGGYNEQFF

J: TRBJ1-5
size: few
V: TRBV6-2/TRBV6-3
D: .
DNA: TGTGCCAGCAGAGCCCGGACACCTAACAATCAGCCCCAGCATTTT
CDR3: CASRARTPNNQPQHF

J: TRBJ2-4
size: .
V: TRBV2
D: .
DNA: TGTGCCAGCAGTATGACTAGAAACATTCAGTACTTC
CDR3: CASSMTRNIQYF

J: TRBJ1-5
size: few
V: TRBV11-2
D: .
DNA: TGTGCCAGCAGCTTAGGCGTGTCTCAGCCCCAGCATTTT
CDR3: CASSLGVSQPQHF

J: TRBJ1-1
size: few
V: TRBV7-6
D: .
DNA: TGTGCCACAAGACAGAACACTGAAGCTTTCTTT
CDR3: CATRQNTEAFF

J: TRBJ2-5
size: few
V: TRBV12-3/TRBV12-4
D: .
DNA: TGTGCCAGCAGACCCCCCGGGGAGACCCAGTACTTC
CDR3: CASRPPGETQYF

J: TRBJ2-1
size: .
V: TRBV6-5
D: TRBD1
DNA: TGTGCCAGCAGTTACACACAGGGGGCCGGGGAGCAGTTCTTC
CDR3: CASSYTQGAGEQFF

J: TRBJ1-1
size: few
V: TRBV7-2
D: .
DNA: TGTGCCAGCAGCCTTAGACGGACCCCTGGGGACACTGAAGCTTTCTTT
CDR3: CASSLRRTPGDTEAFF

J: TRBJ2-5
size: .
V: TRBV20-1
D: .
DNA: TGCAGTGGCATTTCGGAGGAGTCTGGGATCCCAGGGACCCAGTACTTC
CDR3: CSGISEESGIPGTQYF

J: TRBJ2-5
size: few
V: TRBV10-3
D: .
DNA: TGTGCCATCAAGACTAGTTTAGAGACCCAGTACTTC
CDR3: CAIKTSLETQYF

J: TRBJ2-2
size: .
V: TRBV5-1
D: .
DNA: TGCGCCAGCGTCCTTTCTGGGGGTAGCACCGGGGAGCTGTTTTTT
CDR3: CASVLSGGSTGELFF

J: TRBJ2-2
size: .
V: TRBV4-3
D: .
DNA: TGCGCCAGCAGCCAGGAACAGTCGACTATCGGGGAGCTGTTTTTT
CDR3: CASSQEQSTIGELFF